The clone carrying this TCR beta chain was recorded at least ten times. Amplified regions were TCR beta CDR3 sequences from RNA transcripts. The HTBI primer set drove a first-round RT-PCR of the TCR CDR3. MiXCR was run by TCRdb on the multiplex PCR reads, yielding one entry per CDR3 protein. The repertoire has roughly 93,000 distinct CDR3 sequences, 51% of them found once; the top ten carry about 25%. V lost 2 bases and J lost 1, with 9 bases in between. CDR3 size: 14 residues. From germline, CDR1 is SNHLY and CDR2 FYNNEI. The data were obtained in a study of T cells in Graves' hyperthyroidism and ophthalmopathy.

This rearrangement joins TRBV2 to TRBJ2-7, with D perhaps given as TRBD1 or TRBD2 (5 bases each). The sample was blood. The receptor was derived from a middle-aged woman with Graves' hyperthyroidism. The CDR3 loop reads CASSEMGRSYEQYF. The CDR3 region has the DNA TGTGCCAGCAGTGAAATGGGACGTTCCTACGAGCAGTACTTC. Together with reference TRBV2 and TRBJ2-7, the CDR3 gives the full variable domain: EPEVTQTPSHQVTQMGQEVILRCVPISNHLYFYWYRQILGQKVEFLVSFYNNEISEKSEIFDDQFSVERPDGSNFTLKIRSTKLEDSAMYFCASSEMGRSYEQYFGPGTRLTVT.